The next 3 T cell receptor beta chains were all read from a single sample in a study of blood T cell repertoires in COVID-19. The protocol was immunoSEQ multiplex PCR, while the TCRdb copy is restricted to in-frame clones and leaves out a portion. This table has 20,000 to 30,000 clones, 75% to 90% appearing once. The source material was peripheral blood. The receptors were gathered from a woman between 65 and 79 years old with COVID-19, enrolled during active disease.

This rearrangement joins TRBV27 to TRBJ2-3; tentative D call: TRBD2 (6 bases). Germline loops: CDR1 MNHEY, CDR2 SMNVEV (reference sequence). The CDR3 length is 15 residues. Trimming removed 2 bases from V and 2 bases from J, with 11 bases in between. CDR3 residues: CASSLAAGNTDTQYF. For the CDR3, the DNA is TGTGCCAGCAGTTTAGCGGCGGGGAACACAGATACGCAGTATTTT.

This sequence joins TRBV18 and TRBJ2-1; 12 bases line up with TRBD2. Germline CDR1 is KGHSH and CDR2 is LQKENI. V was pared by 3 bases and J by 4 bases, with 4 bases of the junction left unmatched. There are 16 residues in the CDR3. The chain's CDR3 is CASSPSSGGAYNEQFF. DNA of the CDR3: TGTGCCAGCTCACCGTCTAGCGGGGGGGCGTACAATGAGCAGTTCTTC.

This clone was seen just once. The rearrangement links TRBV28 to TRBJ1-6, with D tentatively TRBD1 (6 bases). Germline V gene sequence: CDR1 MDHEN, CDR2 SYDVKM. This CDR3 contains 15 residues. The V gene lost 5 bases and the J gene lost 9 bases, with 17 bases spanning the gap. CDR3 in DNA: TGTGCCAGCAGTCCCACTTTGGGGGCGGCTTCACCCCTCCACTTT. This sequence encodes CASSPTLGAASPLHF.